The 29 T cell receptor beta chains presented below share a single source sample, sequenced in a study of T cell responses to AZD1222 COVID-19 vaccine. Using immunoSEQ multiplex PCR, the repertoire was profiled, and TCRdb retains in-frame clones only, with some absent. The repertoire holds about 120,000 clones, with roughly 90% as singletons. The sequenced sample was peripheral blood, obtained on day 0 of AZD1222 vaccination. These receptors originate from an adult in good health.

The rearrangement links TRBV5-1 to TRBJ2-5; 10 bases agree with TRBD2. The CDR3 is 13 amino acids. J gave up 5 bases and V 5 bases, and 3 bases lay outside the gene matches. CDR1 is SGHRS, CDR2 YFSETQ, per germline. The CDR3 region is CASRASGSETQYF. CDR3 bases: TGCGCCAGCAGGGCTAGCGGGAGTGAGACCCAGTACTTC. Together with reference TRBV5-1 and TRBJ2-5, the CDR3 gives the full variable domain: KAGVTQTPRYLIKTRGQQVTLSCSPISGHRSVSWYQQTPGQGLQFLFEYFSETQRNKGNFPGRFSGRQFSNSRSEMNVSTLELGDSALYLCASRASGSETQYFGPGTRLLVL.

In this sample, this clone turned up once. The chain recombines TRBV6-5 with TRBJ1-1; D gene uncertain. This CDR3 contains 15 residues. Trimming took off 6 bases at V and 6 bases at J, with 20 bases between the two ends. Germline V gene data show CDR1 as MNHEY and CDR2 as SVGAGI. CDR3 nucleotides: TGTGCCAGCAGCTCGCCCGGCCGGTCGGCCGCTGAAGCTTTCTTT. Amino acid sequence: CASSSPGRSAAEAFF.

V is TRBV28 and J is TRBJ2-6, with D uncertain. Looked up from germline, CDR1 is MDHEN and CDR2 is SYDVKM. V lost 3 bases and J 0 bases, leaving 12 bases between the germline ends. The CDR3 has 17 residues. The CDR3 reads CASSFYWHISGANVLTF. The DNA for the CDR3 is TGTGCCAGCAGTTTCTACTGGCACATCTCTGGGGCCAACGTCCTGACTTTC.

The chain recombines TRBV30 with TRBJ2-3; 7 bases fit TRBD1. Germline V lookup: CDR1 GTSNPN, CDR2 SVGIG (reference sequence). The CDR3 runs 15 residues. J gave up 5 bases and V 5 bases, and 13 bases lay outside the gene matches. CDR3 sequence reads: CAWRHRGQARDTQYF. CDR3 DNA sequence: TGTGCCTGGCGTCACAGGGGACAAGCTAGAGATACGCAGTATTTT.

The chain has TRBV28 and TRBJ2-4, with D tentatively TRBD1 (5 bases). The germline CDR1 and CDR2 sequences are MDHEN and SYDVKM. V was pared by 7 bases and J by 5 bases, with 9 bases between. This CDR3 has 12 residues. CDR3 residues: CASIGAENIQYF. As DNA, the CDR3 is TGTGCCAGCATAGGGGCAGAAAACATTCAGTACTTC.

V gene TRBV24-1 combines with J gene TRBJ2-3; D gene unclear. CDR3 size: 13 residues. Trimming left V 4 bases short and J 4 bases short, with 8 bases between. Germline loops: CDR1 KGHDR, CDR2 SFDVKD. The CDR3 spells CATSDQPADTQYF. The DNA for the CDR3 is TGTGCCACCAGTGACCAACCAGCAGATACGCAGTATTTT.

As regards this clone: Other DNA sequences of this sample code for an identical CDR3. The CDR3 sequence is CASSLGGTYEQYF. In nucleotides, the CDR3 is TGTGCCAGCAGTTTAGGAGGAACCTACGAGCAGTACTTC. This rearrangement joins TRBV28 to TRBJ2-7, with a possible D match to TRBD2 (5 bases). The germline CDR1 and CDR2 sequences are MDHEN and SYDVKM. V lost 2 bases, J lost 2 bases, and 7 bases lay in between. The CDR3 runs to 13 residues.

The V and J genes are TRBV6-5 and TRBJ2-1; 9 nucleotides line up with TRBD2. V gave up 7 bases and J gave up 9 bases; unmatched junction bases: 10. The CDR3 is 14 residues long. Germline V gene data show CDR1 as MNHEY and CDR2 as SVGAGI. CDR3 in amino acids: CASTRLAEGGEQFF. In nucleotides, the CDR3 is TGTGCCAGCACGCGACTAGCGGAGGGGGGTGAGCAGTTCTTC.

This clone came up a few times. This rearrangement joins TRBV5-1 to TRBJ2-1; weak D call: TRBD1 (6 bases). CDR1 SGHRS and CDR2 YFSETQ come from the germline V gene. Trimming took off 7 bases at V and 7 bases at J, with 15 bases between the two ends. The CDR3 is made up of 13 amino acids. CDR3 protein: CASQKGDLNEQFF. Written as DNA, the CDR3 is TGCGCCAGCCAGAAGGGGGATTTGAATGAGCAGTTCTTC.

The CDR3 DNA sequence: TGTGCCAGCAGCCCTAGGGGACGGACTGAAGCTTTCTTT. Its protein is CASSPRGRTEAFF. The chain links TRBV9 to TRBJ1-1; possible D gene TRBD1, 5 bases. The CDR3 consists of 13 residues. V was shortened by 4 bases and J by 5 bases, with 12 bases between the two germline ends. CDR1 is SGDLS and CDR2 is YYNGEE in the germline V gene.

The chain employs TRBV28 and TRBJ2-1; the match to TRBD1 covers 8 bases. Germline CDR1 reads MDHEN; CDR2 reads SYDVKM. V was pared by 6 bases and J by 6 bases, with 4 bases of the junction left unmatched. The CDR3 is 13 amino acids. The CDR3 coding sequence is TGTGCCAGCAGATTTCAGGGGGCCAATGAGCAGTTCTTC. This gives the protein CASRFQGANEQFF.

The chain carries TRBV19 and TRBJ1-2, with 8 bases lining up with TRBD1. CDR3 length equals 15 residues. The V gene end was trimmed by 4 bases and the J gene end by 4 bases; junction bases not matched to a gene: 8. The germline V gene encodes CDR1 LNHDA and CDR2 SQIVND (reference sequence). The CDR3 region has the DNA TGTGCCAGTAGTACCGACAGGGGAAGGGGCTATGGCTACACCTTC. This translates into CASSTDRGRGYGYTF.

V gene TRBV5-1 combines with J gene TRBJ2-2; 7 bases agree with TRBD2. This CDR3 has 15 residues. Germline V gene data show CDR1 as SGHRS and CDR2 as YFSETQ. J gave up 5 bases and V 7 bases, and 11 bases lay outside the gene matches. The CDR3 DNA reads TGCGCCAGCGCGCCGGGCGGGAGTGGTACCGGGGAGCTGTTTTTT. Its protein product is CASAPGGSGTGELFF.

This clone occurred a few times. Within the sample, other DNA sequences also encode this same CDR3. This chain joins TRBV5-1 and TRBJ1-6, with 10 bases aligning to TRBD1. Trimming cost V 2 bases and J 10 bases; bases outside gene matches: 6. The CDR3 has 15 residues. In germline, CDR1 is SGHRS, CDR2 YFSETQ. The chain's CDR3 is CASSLKGQGGSPLHF. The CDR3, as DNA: TGCGCCAGCAGCTTAAAAGGACAGGGGGGGTCACCCCTCCACTTT.

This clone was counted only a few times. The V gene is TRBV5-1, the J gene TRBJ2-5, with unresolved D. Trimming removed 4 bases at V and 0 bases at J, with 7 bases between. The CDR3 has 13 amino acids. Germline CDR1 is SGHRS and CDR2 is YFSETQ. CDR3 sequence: CASSQVYQETQYF. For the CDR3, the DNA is TGCGCCAGCAGCCAGGTGTACCAAGAGACCCAGTACTTC.

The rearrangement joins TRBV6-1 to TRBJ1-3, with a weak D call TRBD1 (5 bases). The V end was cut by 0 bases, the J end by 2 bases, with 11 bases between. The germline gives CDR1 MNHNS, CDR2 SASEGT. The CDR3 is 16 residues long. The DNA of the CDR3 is TGTGCCAGCAGTGAAGCGGGACTGACTCCTGGAAACACCATATATTTT. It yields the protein CASSEAGLTPGNTIYF.

The CDR3 DNA sequence: TGTGCCAGTAGGGCAGGGCAGAAAGGGCCCCAGCATTTT. Its protein product is CASRAGQKGPQHF. The chain links TRBV19 to TRBJ1-5; possibly TRBD1 for D (5 bases). Germline CDR1 and CDR2: LNHDA and SQIVND (reference sequence). V shed 6 bases and J shed 9 bases, with 15 bases lying between them. This CDR3 contains 13 residues.

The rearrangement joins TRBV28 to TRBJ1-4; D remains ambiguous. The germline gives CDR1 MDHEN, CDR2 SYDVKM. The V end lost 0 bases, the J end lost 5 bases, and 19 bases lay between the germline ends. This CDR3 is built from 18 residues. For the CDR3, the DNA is TGTGCCAGCAGTTTATGGTTTCACACCGGTGAGGTGAATGAAAAACTGTTTTTT. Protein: CASSLWFHTGEVNEKLFF. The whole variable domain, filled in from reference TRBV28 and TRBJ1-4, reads DVKVTQSSRYLVKRTGEKVFLECVQDMDHENMFWYRQDPGLGLRLIYFSYDVKMKEKGDIPEGYSVSREKKERFSLILESASTNQTSMYLCASSLWFHTGEVNEKLFFGSGTQLSVL.

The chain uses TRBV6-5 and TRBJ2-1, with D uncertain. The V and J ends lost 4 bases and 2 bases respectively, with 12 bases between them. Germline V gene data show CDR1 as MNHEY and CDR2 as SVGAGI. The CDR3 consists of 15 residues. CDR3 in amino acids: CASSSPTRTYNEQFF. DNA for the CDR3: TGTGCCAGCAGTTCTCCCACCAGGACCTACAATGAGCAGTTCTTC.

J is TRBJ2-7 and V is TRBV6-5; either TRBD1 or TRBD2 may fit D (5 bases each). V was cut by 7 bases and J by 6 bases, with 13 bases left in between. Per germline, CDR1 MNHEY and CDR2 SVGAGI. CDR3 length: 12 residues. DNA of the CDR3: TGTGCCAGCACATCGACCGGGGCCGAGCAGTACTTC. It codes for CASTSTGAEQYF.

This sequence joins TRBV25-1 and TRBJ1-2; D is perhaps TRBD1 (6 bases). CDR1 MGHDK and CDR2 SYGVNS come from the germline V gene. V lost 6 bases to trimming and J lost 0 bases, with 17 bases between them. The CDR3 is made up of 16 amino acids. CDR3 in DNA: TGTGCCAGCAGCACCGGGGACATCACCTCTAACTATGGCTACACCTTC. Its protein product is CASSTGDITSNYGYTF.

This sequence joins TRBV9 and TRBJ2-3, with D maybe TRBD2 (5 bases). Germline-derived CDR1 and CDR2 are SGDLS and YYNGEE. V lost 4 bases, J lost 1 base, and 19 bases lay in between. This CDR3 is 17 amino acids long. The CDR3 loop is CASSPEGYYSGTDTQYF. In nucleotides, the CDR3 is TGTGCCAGCAGCCCCGAGGGCTACTACAGCGGCACAGATACGCAGTATTTT.

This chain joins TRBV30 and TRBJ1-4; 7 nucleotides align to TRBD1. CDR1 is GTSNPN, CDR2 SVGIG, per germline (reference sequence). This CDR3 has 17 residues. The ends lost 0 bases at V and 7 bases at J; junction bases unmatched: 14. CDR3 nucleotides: TGTGCCTGGAGTGTAAATACGGAGGGGGCGGCCCGTGAAAAACTGTTTTTT. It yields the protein CAWSVNTEGAAREKLFF.

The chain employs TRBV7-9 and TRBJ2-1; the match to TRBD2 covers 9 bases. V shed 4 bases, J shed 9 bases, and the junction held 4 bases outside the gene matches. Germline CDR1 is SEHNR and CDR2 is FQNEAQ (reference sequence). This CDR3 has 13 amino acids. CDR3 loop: CASSSQAGGEQFF. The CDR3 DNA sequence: TGTGCCAGCAGCTCCCAAGCGGGAGGTGAGCAGTTCTTC.

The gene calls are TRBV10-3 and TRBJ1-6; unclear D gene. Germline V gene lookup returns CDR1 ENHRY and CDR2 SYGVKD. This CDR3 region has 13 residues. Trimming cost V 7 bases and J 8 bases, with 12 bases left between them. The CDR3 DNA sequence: TGTGCCATCACCAGGACCCCTTATTCACCCCTCCACTTT. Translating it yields CAITRTPYSPLHF.

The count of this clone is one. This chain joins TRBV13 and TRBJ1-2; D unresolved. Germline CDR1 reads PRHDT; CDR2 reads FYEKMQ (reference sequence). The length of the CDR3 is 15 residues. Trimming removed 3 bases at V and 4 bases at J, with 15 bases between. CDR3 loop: CASSFPLSSIYGYTF. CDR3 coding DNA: TGTGCCAGCAGCTTCCCTTTGTCCTCTATCTATGGCTACACCTTC.

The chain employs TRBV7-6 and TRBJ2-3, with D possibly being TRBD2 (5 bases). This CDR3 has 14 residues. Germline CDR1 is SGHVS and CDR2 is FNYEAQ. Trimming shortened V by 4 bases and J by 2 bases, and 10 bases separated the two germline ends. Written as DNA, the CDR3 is TGTGCCAGCAGCTCGCAGCGGTACACAGATACGCAGTATTTT. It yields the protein CASSSQRYTDTQYF.

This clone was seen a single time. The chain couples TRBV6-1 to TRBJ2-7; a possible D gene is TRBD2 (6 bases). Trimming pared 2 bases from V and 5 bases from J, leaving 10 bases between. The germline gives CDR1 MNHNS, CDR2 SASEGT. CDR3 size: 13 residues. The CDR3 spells CASSEKGRHEQYF. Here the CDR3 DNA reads TGTGCCAGCAGTGAAAAGGGGAGGCACGAGCAGTACTTC.

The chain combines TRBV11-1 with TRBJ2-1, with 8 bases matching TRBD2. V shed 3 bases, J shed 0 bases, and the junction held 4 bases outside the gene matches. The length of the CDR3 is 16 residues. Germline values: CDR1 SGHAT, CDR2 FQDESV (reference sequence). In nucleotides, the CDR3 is TGTGCCAGCAGCTTCACTAGCGGTAGCTCCTACAATGAGCAGTTCTTC. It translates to CASSFTSGSSYNEQFF.